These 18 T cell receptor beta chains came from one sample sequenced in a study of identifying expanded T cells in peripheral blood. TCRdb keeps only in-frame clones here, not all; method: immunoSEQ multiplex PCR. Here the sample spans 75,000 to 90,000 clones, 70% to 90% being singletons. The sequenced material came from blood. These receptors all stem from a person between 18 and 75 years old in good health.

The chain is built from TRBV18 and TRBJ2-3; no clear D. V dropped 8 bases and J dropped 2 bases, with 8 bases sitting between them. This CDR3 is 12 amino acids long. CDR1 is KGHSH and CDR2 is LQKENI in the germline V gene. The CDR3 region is CASRDATDTQYF. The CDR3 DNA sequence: TGTGCCAGCCGAGACGCCACAGATACGCAGTATTTT. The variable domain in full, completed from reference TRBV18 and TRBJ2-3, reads NAGVMQNPRHLVRRRGQEARLRCSPMKGHSHVYWYRQLPEEGLKFMVYLQKENIIDESGMPKERFSAEFPKEGPSILRIQQVVRGDSAAYFCASRDATDTQYFGPGTRLTVL.

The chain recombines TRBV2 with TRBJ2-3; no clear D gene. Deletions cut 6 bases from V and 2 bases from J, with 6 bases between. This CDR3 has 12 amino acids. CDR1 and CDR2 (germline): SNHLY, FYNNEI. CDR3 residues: CASRRTTDTQYF. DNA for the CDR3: TGTGCCAGCAGGCGGACCACAGATACGCAGTATTTT.

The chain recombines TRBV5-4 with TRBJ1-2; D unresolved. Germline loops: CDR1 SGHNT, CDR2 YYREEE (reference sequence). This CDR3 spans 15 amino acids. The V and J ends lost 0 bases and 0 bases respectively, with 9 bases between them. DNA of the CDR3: TGTGCCAGCAGCTTGGTAGGCTCGACTAACTATGGCTACACCTTC. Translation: CASSLVGSTNYGYTF.

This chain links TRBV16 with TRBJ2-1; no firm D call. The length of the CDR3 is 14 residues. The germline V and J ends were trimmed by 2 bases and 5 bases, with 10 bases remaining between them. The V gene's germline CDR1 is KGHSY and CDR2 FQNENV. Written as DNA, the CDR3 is TGTGCCAGCAGCCAAACCCTGGAAAACAATGAGCAGTTCTTC. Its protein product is CASSQTLENNEQFF. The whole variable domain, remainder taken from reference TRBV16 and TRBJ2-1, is GEEVAQTPKHLVRGEGQKAKLYCAPIKGHSYVFWYQQVLKNEFKFLISFQNENVFDETGMPKERFSAKCLPNSPCSLEIQATKLEDSAVYFCASSQTLENNEQFFGPGTRLTVL.

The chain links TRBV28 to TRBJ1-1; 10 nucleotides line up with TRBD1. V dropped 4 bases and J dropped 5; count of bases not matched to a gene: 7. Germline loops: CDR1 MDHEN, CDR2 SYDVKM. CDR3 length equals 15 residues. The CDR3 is CASSSTGTGVTEAFF. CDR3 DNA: TGTGCCAGCAGTTCAACCGGGACAGGGGTTACTGAAGCTTTCTTT.

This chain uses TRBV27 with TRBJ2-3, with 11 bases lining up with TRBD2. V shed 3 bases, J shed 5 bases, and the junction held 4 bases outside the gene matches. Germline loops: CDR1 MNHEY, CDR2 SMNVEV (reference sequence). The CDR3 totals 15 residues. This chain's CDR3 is CASSFFGLAGDTQYF. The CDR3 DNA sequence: TGTGCCAGCAGTTTCTTCGGACTAGCGGGAGATACGCAGTATTTT.

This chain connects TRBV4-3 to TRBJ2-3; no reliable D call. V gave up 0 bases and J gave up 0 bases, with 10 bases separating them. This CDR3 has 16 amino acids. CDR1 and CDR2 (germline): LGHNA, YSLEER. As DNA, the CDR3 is TGCGCCAGCAGCCAAGAACTGCAGTATAGCACAGATACGCAGTATTTT. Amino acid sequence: CASSQELQYSTDTQYF.

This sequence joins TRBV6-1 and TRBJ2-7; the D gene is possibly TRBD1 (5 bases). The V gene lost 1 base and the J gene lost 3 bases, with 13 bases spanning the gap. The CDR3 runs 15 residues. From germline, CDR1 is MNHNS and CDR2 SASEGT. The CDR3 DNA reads TGTGCCAGCAGTGAAGGGGGCCTCCGAAACTACGAGCAGTACTTC. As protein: CASSEGGLRNYEQYF.

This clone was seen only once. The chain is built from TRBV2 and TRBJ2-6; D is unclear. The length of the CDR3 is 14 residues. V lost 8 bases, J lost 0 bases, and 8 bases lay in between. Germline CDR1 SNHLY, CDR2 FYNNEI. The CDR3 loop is CASGPVSGANVLTF. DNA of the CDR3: TGTGCCAGCGGTCCGGTCTCTGGGGCCAACGTCCTGACTTTC. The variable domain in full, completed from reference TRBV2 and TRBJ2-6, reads EPEVTQTPSHQVTQMGQEVILRCVPISNHLYFYWYRQILGQKVEFLVSFYNNEISEKSEIFDDQFSVERPDGSNFTLKIRSTKLEDSAMYFCASGPVSGANVLTFGAGSRLTVL.

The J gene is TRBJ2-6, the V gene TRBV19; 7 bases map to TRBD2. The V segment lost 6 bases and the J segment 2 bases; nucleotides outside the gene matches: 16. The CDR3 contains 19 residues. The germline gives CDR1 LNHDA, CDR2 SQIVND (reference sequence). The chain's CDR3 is CASSLGRGRGLTGANVLTF. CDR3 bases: TGTGCCAGTAGCCTAGGGAGGGGACGTGGTCTGACTGGGGCCAACGTCCTGACTTTC.

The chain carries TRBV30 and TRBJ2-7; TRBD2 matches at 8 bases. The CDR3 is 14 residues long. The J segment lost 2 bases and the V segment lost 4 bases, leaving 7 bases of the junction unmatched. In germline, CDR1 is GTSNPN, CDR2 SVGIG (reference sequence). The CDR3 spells CAWKGGLGPYEQYF. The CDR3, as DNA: TGTGCCTGGAAAGGGGGACTAGGGCCCTACGAGCAGTACTTC.

CDR3 protein: CASSYARDRGYVLTF. The CDR3, as DNA: TGTGCCAGCAGTTACGCCAGGGACAGGGGGTACGTCCTGACTTTC. This rearrangement joins TRBV6-5 to TRBJ2-6, with 11 bases identical to TRBD1. Germline V lookup: CDR1 MNHEY, CDR2 SVGAGI. The V and J ends lost 2 bases and 11 bases, in that order; junction bases with no gene match: 5. The CDR3 totals 15 residues.

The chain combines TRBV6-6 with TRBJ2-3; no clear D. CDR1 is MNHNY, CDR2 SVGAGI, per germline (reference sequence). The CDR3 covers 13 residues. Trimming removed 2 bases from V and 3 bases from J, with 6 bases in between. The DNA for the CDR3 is TGTGCCAGCAGTTACGAAGGGACAGATACGCAGTATTTT. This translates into CASSYEGTDTQYF.

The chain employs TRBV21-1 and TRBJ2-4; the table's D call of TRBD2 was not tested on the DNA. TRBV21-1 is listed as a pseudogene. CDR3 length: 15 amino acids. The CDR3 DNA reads TGTGCCAGCAGCAAAGAAAGAGCGGAGAAAAACATTCAGTACTTC. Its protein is CASSKERAEKNIQYF.

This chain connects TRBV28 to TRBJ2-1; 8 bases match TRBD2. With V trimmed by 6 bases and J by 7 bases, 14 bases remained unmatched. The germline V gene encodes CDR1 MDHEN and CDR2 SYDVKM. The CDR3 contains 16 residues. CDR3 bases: TGTGCCAGCAGAGGCCAAAGCGGGAGAGGGTGGAATGAGCAGTTCTTC. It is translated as CASRGQSGRGWNEQFF.

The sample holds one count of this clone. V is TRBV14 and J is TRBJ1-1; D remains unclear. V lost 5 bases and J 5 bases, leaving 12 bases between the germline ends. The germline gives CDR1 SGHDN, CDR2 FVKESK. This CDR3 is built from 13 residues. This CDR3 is CASSGTAGTEAFF. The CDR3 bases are TGTGCCAGCAGCGGAACCGCGGGAACTGAAGCTTTCTTT.

For the CDR3, the DNA is TGTGCCATCAGTGAGCGAAATACAGGGCCGGCTGAAGCTTTCTTT. Its protein is CAISERNTGPAEAFF. This chain connects TRBV10-3 to TRBJ1-1; possible D gene TRBD1, 6 bases. Germline V gives CDR1 ENHRY, CDR2 SYGVKD. The germline V and J ends were trimmed by 2 bases and 6 bases, with 16 bases remaining between them. CDR3 length: 15 residues.

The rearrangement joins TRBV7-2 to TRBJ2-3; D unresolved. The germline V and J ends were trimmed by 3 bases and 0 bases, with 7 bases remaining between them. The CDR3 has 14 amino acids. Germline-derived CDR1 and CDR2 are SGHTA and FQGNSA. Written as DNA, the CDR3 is TGTGCCAGCAGCTTTATCCTCAGCACAGATACGCAGTATTTT. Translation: CASSFILSTDTQYF.